Listed below are T cell receptor beta chains from one sample, sequenced in a study of T-cell memory formation after mild COVID-19. TCRdb reprocessed the 5' RACE reads with MiXCR, giving one entry per CDR3 protein. Of 450,000 or so distinct CDR3 sequences in the sample, 15% to 25% were seen once. Sequences were obtained from PBMCs or a T cell subset sorted from them (not recorded which). The receptors derive from an adult woman who had mild COVID-19 (a few samples of this study predate the infection). Cell type and time point are not known. CDR3s include the opening cysteine and the closing phenylalanine or tryptophan. D genes are given only for firm matches. Where a row states a size, it is once, few, many or the class of an expanded clone; other rows omit it.

V gene: TRBV12-3/TRBV12-4; clone size: few; J gene: TRBJ2-1; D gene: TRBD1; CDR3 DNA: TGTGCCAGCAGTTACGGACAGGCATGGGATGAGCAGTTCTTC; CDR3 protein: CASSYGQAWDEQFF
V gene: TRBV5-5; clone size: -; J gene: TRBJ2-7; D gene: TRBD2; CDR3 DNA: TGTGCCAGCAGCCGCAGCGGGACCGCCTACGAGCAGTACTTC; CDR3 protein: CASSRSGTAYEQYF
V gene: TRBV5-1; clone size: many; J gene: TRBJ2-5; D gene: -; CDR3 DNA: TGCGCCAGCAGCTTCGGGCGCCGATTCGAGACCCAGTACTTC; CDR3 protein: CASSFGRRFETQYF
V gene: TRBV5-4; clone size: many; J gene: TRBJ2-1; D gene: -; CDR3 DNA: TGTGCCAGCAGCTTTCACTACAATGAGCAGTTCTTC; CDR3 protein: CASSFHYNEQFF
V gene: TRBV10-3; clone size: -; J gene: TRBJ1-1; D gene: -; CDR3 DNA: TGTGCCATCAGTGACCCCGGGACTGAAGCTTTCTTT; CDR3 protein: CAISDPGTEAFF
V gene: TRBV7-9; clone size: -; J gene: TRBJ1-1; D gene: TRBD1; CDR3 DNA: TGTGCCAGCAGCCCGAGACAGGGCCGAGGAGCTGAAGCTTTCTTT; CDR3 protein: CASSPRQGRGAEAFF
V gene: TRBV9; clone size: -; J gene: TRBJ2-4; D gene: -; CDR3 DNA: TGTGCCAGCAGCTCCGGGGACTCCGAGCAAAACATTCAGTACTTC; CDR3 protein: CASSSGDSEQNIQYF
V gene: TRBV20-1; clone size: many; J gene: TRBJ2-1; D gene: -; CDR3 DNA: TGCAGTGCTCTAAGACAATCCGGGTGGAATGAGCAGTTCTTC; CDR3 protein: CSALRQSGWNEQFF
V gene: TRBV7-6; clone size: few; J gene: TRBJ2-7; D gene: TRBD1; CDR3 DNA: TGTGCCAGCAGCTTATCCGGGCCAGGGGGCATCTACGAGCAGTACTTC; CDR3 protein: CASSLSGPGGIYEQYF
V gene: TRBV4-1; clone size: -; J gene: TRBJ2-5; D gene: -; CDR3 DNA: TGCGCCAGCAGCCAAGAACAGAGGAGAGAGACCCAGTACTTC; CDR3 protein: CASSQEQRRETQYF
V gene: TRBV11-2; clone size: few; J gene: TRBJ2-3; D gene: TRBD1; CDR3 DNA: TGTGCCAGCAGCTTAAGGTCCAGGGGGAATATAGATACGCAGTATTTT; CDR3 protein: CASSLRSRGNIDTQYF
V gene: TRBV3-1; clone size: few; J gene: TRBJ1-2; D gene: TRBD1; CDR3 DNA: TGTGCCAGCGAGGGACAGGGTGGTGGCTACACCTTC; CDR3 protein: CASEGQGGGYTF
V gene: TRBV20-1; clone size: -; J gene: TRBJ2-2; D gene: -; CDR3 DNA: TGCAGTGCTAGAGCTGAGAACACCGGGGAGCTGTTTTTT; CDR3 protein: CSARAENTGELFF
V gene: TRBV7-2; clone size: -; J gene: TRBJ1-2; D gene: TRBD1; CDR3 DNA: TGTGCCAGCAGCTTAGCTCGACAGGGTTACTACACCTTC; CDR3 protein: CASSLARQGYYTF
V gene: TRBV6-2/TRBV6-3; clone size: many; J gene: TRBJ1-5; D gene: -; CDR3 DNA: TGTGCCAGCAGTCCAGGGAATCAGCCCCAGCATTTT; CDR3 protein: CASSPGNQPQHF
V gene: TRBV30; clone size: -; J gene: TRBJ2-3; D gene: TRBD1; CDR3 DNA: TGTGCCTGGAGTGCCGGACAGGGGGCGACGCAGTATTTT; CDR3 protein: CAWSAGQGATQYF
V gene: TRBV18; clone size: few; J gene: TRBJ1-1; D gene: -; CDR3 DNA: TGTGCCAGCTCACCGGGACGGGGGTTCGGCACTGAAGCTTTCTTT; CDR3 protein: CASSPGRGFGTEAFF
V gene: TRBV27; clone size: -; J gene: TRBJ2-1; D gene: -; CDR3 DNA: TGTGCCAGCAGTGCCCCTCCGGGGTGGGATAGGGATGAGCAGTTCTTC; CDR3 protein: CASSAPPGWDRDEQFF
V gene: TRBV12-3/TRBV12-4; clone size: -; J gene: TRBJ2-3; D gene: TRBD2; CDR3 DNA: TGTGCCAGTCTTCGGGGGGGGTCCGTCACAGATACGCAGTATTTT; CDR3 protein: CASLRGGSVTDTQYF
V gene: TRBV11-2; clone size: -; J gene: TRBJ2-5; D gene: TRBD2; CDR3 DNA: TGTGCCAGCAGCGATAGCGGGGGGGAAGAGACCCAGTACTTC; CDR3 protein: CASSDSGGEETQYF
V gene: TRBV12-3/TRBV12-4; clone size: few; J gene: TRBJ2-5; D gene: TRBD2; CDR3 DNA: TGTGCCAGCAGTTTCGGCCGCGGGAGGGCCTTAGAGACCCAGTACTTC; CDR3 protein: CASSFGRGRALETQYF
V gene: TRBV3-1; clone size: few; J gene: TRBJ1-1; D gene: -; CDR3 DNA: TGTGCCAGCAGCCCACCAATAGGAGGCGGGAACACTGAAGCTTTCTTT; CDR3 protein: CASSPPIGGGNTEAFF
V gene: TRBV19; clone size: many; J gene: TRBJ2-5; D gene: TRBD1; CDR3 DNA: TGTGCCAGTAGGACAGGGTCGATGGAGACCCAGTACTTC; CDR3 protein: CASRTGSMETQYF
V gene: TRBV24-1; clone size: -; J gene: TRBJ2-5; D gene: TRBD2; CDR3 DNA: TGTGCCACCAGTGGCGATTGGACCACAGCGGGGGAGACCCAGTACTTC; CDR3 protein: CATSGDWTTAGETQYF
V gene: TRBV29-1; clone size: -; J gene: TRBJ1-2; D gene: -; CDR3 DNA: TGCAGCGTTGAGGACGACAACTATGGCTACACCTTC; CDR3 protein: CSVEDDNYGYTF
V gene: TRBV7-9; clone size: -; J gene: TRBJ2-5; D gene: TRBD2; CDR3 DNA: TGTGCCAGCAGCTTAGCTACACTAGCGTCGGAGACCCAGTACTTC; CDR3 protein: CASSLATLASETQYF
V gene: TRBV27; clone size: -; J gene: TRBJ2-1; D gene: -; CDR3 DNA: TGTGCCAGCAACTCAGGACTGAAATCGAATGAGCAGTTCTTC; CDR3 protein: CASNSGLKSNEQFF
V gene: TRBV12-3/TRBV12-4; clone size: once; J gene: TRBJ1-2; D gene: -; CDR3 DNA: TGTGCCAGCAGTTCCCCCCAGGGAGACAGCCGCATTAACTATGGCTACACCTTC; CDR3 protein: CASSSPQGDSRINYGYTF
V gene: TRBV9; clone size: -; J gene: TRBJ1-3; D gene: -; CDR3 DNA: TGTGCCAGCAGCGTAGGGACGGACTCTGGAAACACCATATATTTT; CDR3 protein: CASSVGTDSGNTIYF
V gene: TRBV7-8; clone size: many; J gene: TRBJ2-5; D gene: -; CDR3 DNA: TGTGCCAGCAGCTTAATGCCAGCGGGCCCCCTCCAACGGACCCAGTACTTC; CDR3 protein: CASSLMPAGPLQRTQYF
V gene: TRBV29-1; clone size: few; J gene: TRBJ2-1; D gene: -; CDR3 DNA: TGCAGCGTACTAGGGGGTGTCTCCTACAATGAGCAGTTCTTC; CDR3 protein: CSVLGGVSYNEQFF
V gene: TRBV30; clone size: few; J gene: TRBJ1-3; D gene: TRBD1; CDR3 DNA: TGTGCCTGGGACAGGGGGCAAGGAAACACCATATATTTT; CDR3 protein: CAWDRGQGNTIYF
V gene: TRBV4-1; clone size: -; J gene: TRBJ2-1; D gene: TRBD2; CDR3 DNA: TGCGCCAGCACCCCGAGTCGGGGGGGCAACAATGAGCAGTTCTTC; CDR3 protein: CASTPSRGGNNEQFF
V gene: TRBV4-3; clone size: -; J gene: TRBJ1-2; D gene: TRBD1; CDR3 DNA: TGCGCCAGCAGCCAAGTTACGATTGTGGGACAGGGCCCAGGTTATGGCTACACCTTC; CDR3 protein: CASSQVTIVGQGPGYGYTF
V gene: TRBV10-3; clone size: few; J gene: TRBJ2-7; D gene: TRBD1; CDR3 DNA: TGTGCCATCAGAGGGACAGGGAGTTCCTACGAGCAGTACTTC; CDR3 protein: CAIRGTGSSYEQYF
V gene: TRBV20-1; clone size: few; J gene: TRBJ1-1; D gene: -; CDR3 DNA: TGCAGTGCTAGGGGCGGCGGGGGAGGCACTGAAGCTTTCTTT; CDR3 protein: CSARGGGGGTEAFF
V gene: TRBV12-3/TRBV12-4; clone size: many; J gene: TRBJ1-1; D gene: TRBD1; CDR3 DNA: TGTGCCAGCAGTGTGGGACAGGGGGACACTGAAGCTTTCTTT; CDR3 protein: CASSVGQGDTEAFF
V gene: TRBV5-6; clone size: -; J gene: TRBJ1-5; D gene: -; CDR3 DNA: TGTGCCAGCAGCCCGGGTGGGCAGCCCCAGCATTTT; CDR3 protein: CASSPGGQPQHF
V gene: TRBV30; clone size: -; J gene: TRBJ1-5; D gene: TRBD1; CDR3 DNA: TGTGCCTGGAACAGGGGTTCGGGCAATCAGCCCCAGCATTTT; CDR3 protein: CAWNRGSGNQPQHF
V gene: TRBV3-1; clone size: -; J gene: TRBJ2-1; D gene: -; CDR3 DNA: TGTGCCAGCAGCCAAGAAGTTACCAACAATGAGCAGTTCTTC; CDR3 protein: CASSQEVTNNEQFF
V gene: TRBV18; clone size: -; J gene: TRBJ1-1; D gene: -; CDR3 DNA: TGTGCCAGCTCACCCGGGACCGCGAGTTTGAACACTGAAGCTTTCTTT; CDR3 protein: CASSPGTASLNTEAFF
V gene: TRBV20-1; clone size: -; J gene: TRBJ2-1; D gene: TRBD2; CDR3 DNA: TGCAGTGCTAGTTGGGGTAGCGGGGCGAGCTCCTACAATGAGCAGTTCTTC; CDR3 protein: CSASWGSGASSYNEQFF
V gene: TRBV6-5; clone size: -; J gene: TRBJ1-2; D gene: TRBD1; CDR3 DNA: TGTGCCAGCAGTTTCCTTTCTGGACAGGGTAGCTCCGGCTACACCTTC; CDR3 protein: CASSFLSGQGSSGYTF
V gene: TRBV21-1; clone size: few; J gene: TRBJ2-2; D gene: -; CDR3 DNA: TGTGCCAGCAGCAAGACTAGCGGGAACACCGGGGAGCTGTTTTTT; CDR3 protein: CASSKTSGNTGELFF
V gene: TRBV20-1; clone size: -; J gene: TRBJ2-3; D gene: TRBD2; CDR3 DNA: TGCAGTGCCTCCTGGAGCGGGAGGACAGATACGCAGTATTTT; CDR3 protein: CSASWSGRTDTQYF
V gene: TRBV9; clone size: -; J gene: TRBJ1-6; D gene: -; CDR3 DNA: TGTGCCAGCAGCGTTGAGGGGAGATCCTATAATTCACCCCTCCACTTT; CDR3 protein: CASSVEGRSYNSPLHF
V gene: TRBV7-6; clone size: few; J gene: TRBJ2-1; D gene: -; CDR3 DNA: TGTGCCAGCAGCTCGGGAGAGGGGCATGAGCAGTTCTTC; CDR3 protein: CASSSGEGHEQFF
V gene: TRBV2; clone size: -; J gene: TRBJ2-3; D gene: -; CDR3 DNA: TGTGCCAGCAGTGGTGACACAGATACGCAGTATTTT; CDR3 protein: CASSGDTDTQYF
V gene: TRBV7-6; clone size: few; J gene: TRBJ2-3; D gene: TRBD2; CDR3 DNA: TGTGCCAGCAGCACCCCGCCACTAGCGGGACCCACAGATACGCAGTATTTT; CDR3 protein: CASSTPPLAGPTDTQYF
V gene: TRBV4-1; clone size: -; J gene: TRBJ1-4; D gene: -; CDR3 DNA: TGCGCCAGCAGCCAAGATGTTCGGCAGGCAACTAATGAAAAACTGTTTTTT; CDR3 protein: CASSQDVRQATNEKLFF
V gene: TRBV27; clone size: few; J gene: TRBJ2-1; D gene: TRBD1; CDR3 DNA: TGTGCCAGCAGCCGGGACAGGGGTTACGGTGAGCAGTTCTTC; CDR3 protein: CASSRDRGYGEQFF
V gene: TRBV12-3/TRBV12-4; clone size: -; J gene: TRBJ1-1; D gene: -; CDR3 DNA: TGTGCCAGCAGCCCCTCGGACGGACGAGAAGCTTTCTTT; CDR3 protein: CASSPSDGREAFF
V gene: TRBV30; clone size: -; J gene: TRBJ1-1; D gene: TRBD1; CDR3 DNA: TGTGCCTGGGGTAAACAGGGGAAGATCCCAAGGACTGAAGCTTTCTTT; CDR3 protein: CAWGKQGKIPRTEAFF
V gene: TRBV27; clone size: -; J gene: TRBJ2-3; D gene: -; CDR3 DNA: TGTGCCAGCACCTCACCCGGGACTCGGGCTAGCACAGATACGCAGTATTTT; CDR3 protein: CASTSPGTRASTDTQYF
V gene: TRBV30; clone size: few; J gene: TRBJ2-1; D gene: TRBD2; CDR3 DNA: TGTGCCTGGAGGACCCCGACTAGCGGGAGGGGGAATGAGCAGTTCTTC; CDR3 protein: CAWRTPTSGRGNEQFF